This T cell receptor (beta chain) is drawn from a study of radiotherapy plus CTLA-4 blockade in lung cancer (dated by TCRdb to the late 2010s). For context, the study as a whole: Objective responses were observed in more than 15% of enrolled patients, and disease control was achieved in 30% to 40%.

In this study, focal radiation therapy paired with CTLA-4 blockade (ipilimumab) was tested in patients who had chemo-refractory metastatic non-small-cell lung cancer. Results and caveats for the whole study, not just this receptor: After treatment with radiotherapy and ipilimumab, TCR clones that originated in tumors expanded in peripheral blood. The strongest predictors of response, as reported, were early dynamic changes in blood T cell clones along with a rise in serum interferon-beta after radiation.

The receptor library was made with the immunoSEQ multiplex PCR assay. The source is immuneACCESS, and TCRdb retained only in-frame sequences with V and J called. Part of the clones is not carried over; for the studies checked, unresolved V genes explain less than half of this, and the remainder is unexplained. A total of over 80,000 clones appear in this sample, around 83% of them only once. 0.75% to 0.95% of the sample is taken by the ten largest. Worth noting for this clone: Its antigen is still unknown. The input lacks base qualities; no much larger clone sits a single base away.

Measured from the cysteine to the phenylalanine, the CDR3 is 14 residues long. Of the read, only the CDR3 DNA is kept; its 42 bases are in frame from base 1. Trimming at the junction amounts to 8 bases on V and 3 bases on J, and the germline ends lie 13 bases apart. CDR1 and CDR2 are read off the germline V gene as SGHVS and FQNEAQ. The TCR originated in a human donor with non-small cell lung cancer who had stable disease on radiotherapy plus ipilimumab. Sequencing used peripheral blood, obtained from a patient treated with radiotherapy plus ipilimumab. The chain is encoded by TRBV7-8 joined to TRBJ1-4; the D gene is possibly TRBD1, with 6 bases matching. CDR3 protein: CASGPQGPNEKLFF. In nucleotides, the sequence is TGTGCCAGCGGACCACAGGGTCCTAATGAAAAACTGTTTTTT. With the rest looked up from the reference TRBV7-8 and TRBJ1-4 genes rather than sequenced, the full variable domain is GAGVSQSPRYKVAKRGQDVALRCDPISGHVSLFWYQQALGQGPEFLTYFQNEAQLDKSGLPSDRFFAERPEGSVSTLKIQRTQQEDSAVYLCASGPQGPNEKLFFGSGTQLSVL.